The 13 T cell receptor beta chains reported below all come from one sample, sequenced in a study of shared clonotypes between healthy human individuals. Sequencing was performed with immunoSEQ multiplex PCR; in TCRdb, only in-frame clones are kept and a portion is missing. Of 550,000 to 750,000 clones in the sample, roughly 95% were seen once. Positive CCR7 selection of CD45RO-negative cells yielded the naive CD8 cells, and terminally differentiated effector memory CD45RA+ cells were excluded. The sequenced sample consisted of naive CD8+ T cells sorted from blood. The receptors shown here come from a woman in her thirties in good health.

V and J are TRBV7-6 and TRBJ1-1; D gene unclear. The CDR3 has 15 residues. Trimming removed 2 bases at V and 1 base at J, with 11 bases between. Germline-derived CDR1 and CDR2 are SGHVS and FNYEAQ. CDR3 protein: CASSLSAEPNTEAFF. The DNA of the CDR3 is TGTGCCAGCAGCTTATCCGCAGAGCCGAACACTGAAGCTTTCTTT.

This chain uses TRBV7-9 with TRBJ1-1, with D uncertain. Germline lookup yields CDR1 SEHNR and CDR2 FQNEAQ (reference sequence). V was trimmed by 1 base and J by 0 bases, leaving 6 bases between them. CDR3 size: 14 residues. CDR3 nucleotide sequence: TGTGCCAGCAGCTTAGGGGAAGTGAACACTGAAGCTTTCTTT. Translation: CASSLGEVNTEAFF.

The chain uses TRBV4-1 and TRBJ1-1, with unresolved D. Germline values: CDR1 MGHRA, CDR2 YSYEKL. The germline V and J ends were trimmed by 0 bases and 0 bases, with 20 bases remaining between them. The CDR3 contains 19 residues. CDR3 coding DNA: TGCGCCAGCAGCCAAGAGAAGCCAGACCCAATTAAATTGAACACTGAAGCTTTCTTT. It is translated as CASSQEKPDPIKLNTEAFF.

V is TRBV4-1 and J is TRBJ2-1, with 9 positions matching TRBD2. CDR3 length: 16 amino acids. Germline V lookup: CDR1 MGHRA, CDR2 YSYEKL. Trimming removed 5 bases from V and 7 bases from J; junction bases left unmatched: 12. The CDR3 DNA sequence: TGCGCCAGCAGCACCACCCTGGGACTAGCAGGGAATGAGCAGTTCTTC. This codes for CASSTTLGLAGNEQFF.

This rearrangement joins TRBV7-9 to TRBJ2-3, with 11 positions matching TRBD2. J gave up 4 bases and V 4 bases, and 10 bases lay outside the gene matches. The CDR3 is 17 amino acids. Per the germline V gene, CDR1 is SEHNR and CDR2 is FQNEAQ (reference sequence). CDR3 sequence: CASSSGTSGDLPDTQYF. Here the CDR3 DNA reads TGTGCCAGCAGCTCCGGGACTAGCGGAGATCTACCAGATACGCAGTATTTT.

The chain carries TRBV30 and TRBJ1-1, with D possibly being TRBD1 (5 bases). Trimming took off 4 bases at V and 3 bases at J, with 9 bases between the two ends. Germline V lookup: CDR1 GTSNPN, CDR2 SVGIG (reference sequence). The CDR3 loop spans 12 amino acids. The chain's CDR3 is CAWTYRYTEAFF. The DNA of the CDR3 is TGTGCCTGGACTTACAGGTACACTGAAGCTTTCTTT.

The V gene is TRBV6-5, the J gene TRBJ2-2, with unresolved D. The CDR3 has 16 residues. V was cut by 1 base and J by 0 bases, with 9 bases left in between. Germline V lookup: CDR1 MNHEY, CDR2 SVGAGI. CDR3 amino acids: CASSYWQYANTGELFF. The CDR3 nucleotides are TGTGCCAGCAGTTACTGGCAGTACGCGAACACCGGGGAGCTGTTTTTT.

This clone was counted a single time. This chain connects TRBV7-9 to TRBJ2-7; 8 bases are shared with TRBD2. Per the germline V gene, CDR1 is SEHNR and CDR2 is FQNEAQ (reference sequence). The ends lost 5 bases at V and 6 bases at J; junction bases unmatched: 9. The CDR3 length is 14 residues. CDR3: CASSPPSGRREQYF. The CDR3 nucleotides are TGTGCCAGCAGCCCTCCAAGCGGGAGACGCGAGCAGTACTTC.

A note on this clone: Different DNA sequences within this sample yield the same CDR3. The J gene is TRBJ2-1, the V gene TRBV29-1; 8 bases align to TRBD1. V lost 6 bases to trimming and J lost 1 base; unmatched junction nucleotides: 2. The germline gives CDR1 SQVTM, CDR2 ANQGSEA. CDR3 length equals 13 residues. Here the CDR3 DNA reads TGCAGCGTGCGGACAGGGTCCTACAATGAGCAGTTCTTC. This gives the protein CSVRTGSYNEQFF.

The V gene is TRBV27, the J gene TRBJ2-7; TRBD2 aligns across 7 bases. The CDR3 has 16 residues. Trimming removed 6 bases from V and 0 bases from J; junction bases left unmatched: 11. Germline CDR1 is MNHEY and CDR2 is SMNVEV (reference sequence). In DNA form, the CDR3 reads TGTGCCAGCAGCCTACTCTCAGCTAGCGGCTCCTACGAGCAGTACTTC. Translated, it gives CASSLLSASGSYEQYF.

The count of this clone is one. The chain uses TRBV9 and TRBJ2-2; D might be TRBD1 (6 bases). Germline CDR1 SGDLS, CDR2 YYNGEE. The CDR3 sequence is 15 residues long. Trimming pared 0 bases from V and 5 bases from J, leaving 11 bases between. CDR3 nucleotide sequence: TGTGCCAGCAGCGTAGACAGGGACGGGACCGGGGAGCTGTTTTTT. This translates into CASSVDRDGTGELFF.

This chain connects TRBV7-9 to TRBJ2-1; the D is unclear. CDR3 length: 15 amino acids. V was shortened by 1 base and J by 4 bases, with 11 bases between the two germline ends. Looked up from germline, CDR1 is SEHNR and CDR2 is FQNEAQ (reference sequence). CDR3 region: CASSLVQPIYNEQFF. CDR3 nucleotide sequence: TGTGCCAGCAGCTTAGTACAGCCGATTTACAATGAGCAGTTCTTC.

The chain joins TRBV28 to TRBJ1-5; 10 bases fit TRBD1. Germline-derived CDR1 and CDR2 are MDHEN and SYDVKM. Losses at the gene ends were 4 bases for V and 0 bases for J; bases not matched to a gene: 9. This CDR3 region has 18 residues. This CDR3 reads CASSSPGQGPYSNQPQHF. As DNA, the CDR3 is TGTGCCAGCAGTTCGCCGGGACAGGGGCCCTATAGCAATCAGCCCCAGCATTTT.